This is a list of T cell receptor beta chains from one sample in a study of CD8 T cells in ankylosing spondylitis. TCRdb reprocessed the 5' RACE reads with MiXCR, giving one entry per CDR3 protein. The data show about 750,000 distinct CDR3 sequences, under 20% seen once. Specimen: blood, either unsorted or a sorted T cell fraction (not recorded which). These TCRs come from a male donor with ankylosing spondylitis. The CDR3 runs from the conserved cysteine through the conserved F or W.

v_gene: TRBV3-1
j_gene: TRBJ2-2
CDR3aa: CASRQRGGELFF

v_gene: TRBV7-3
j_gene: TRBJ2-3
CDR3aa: CASSLIAGLAGGTDTQYF

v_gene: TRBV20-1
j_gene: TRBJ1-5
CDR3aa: CSAVQSGGNQPQHF

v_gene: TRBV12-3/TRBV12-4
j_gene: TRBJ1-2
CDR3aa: CASSLSRTHYGYTF

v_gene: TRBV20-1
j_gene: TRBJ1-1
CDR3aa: CSARRGDRAVNTEAFF

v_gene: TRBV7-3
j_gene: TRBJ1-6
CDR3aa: CASSPGPGEALHF

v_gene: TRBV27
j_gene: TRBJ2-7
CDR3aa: CASSLNRDRVSYEQYF

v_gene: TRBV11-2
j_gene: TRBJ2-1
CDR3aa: CASSPRGTSHRAYNEQFF

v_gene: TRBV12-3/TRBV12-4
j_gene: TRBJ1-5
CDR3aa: CASSFGTGGLPQHF

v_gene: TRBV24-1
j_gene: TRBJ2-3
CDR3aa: CATSGGGTDTQYF

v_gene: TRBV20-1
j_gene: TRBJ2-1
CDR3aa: CSARDAGGYNEQFF

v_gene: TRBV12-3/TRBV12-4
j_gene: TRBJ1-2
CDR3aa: CASRGTGELWGYTF

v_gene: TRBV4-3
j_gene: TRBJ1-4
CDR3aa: CASSQESEKLFF

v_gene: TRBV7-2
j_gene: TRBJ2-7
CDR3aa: CASSLGVGGPYEQYF

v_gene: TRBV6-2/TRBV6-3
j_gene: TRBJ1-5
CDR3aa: CASSYELQTGRHSNQPQHF

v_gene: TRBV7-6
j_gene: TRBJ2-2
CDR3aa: CASSWAIGGANTGELFF

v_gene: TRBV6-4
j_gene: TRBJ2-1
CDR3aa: CASRTSESSYNEQFF

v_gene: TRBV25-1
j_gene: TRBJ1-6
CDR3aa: CASSESAGVPLHF

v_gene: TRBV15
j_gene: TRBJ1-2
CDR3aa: CATSPHGTVRNYGYTF

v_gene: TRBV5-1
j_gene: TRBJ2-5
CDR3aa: CASSLAVRGETQYF

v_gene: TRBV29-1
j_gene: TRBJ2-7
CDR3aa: CSAVGDYEQYF

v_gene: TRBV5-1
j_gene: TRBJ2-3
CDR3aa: CASSLGHRNPSTDTQYF